This record concerns one T cell receptor beta chain sequence. Authors' data handling: Estimation of nucleated cell counts was performed using reference gene primer amplification. The table came from immunoSEQ multiplex PCR; TCRdb's copy has only in-frame clones and leaves some out. D and trimming come from the DNA, and the V and J calls and clone size come from that table. Among about 130,000 clones listed, nearly 70% were seen once. The data were obtained in a study of blood T cell repertoires in COVID-19. Study information: Specimens from acute and convalescent COVID-19 originated in the United States, Italy and Spain.

The CDR3 contains 17 residues. Per the germline V gene, CDR1 is LNHDA and CDR2 is SQIVND (reference sequence). With V trimmed by 7 bases and J by 6 bases, 13 bases remained unmatched. This receptor was taken from a woman in her 70s with acute or convalescent COVID-19. The V and J genes are TRBV19 and TRBJ1-5; 12 positions match TRBD1. Sequencing used peripheral blood. The CDR3 sequence: CASNPTGGQGAVQPQHF. The CDR3 nucleotides read TGTGCCAGTAACCCTACGGGGGGACAGGGGGCCGTTCAGCCCCAGCATTTT.